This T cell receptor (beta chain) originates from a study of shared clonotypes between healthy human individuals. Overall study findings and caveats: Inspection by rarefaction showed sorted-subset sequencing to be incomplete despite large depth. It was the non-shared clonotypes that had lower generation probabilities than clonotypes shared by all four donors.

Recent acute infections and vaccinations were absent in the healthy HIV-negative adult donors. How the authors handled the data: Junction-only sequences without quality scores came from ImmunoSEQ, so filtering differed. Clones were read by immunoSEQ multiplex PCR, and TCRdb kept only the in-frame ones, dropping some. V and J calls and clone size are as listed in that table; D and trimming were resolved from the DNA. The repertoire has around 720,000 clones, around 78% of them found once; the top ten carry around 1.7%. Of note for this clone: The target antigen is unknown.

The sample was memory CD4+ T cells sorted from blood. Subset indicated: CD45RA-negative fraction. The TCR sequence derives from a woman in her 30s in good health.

The CDR3 region is CASSRGASNQPQHF. DNA for the CDR3: TGTGCCAGTTCGAGGGGGGCTAGCAATCAGCCCCAGCATTTT. J is TRBJ1-5 and V is TRBV19; tentatively, D is TRBD1 (6 bases). Germline loops: CDR1 LNHDA, CDR2 SQIVND (reference sequence). Trimming removed 8 bases from V and 0 bases from J, with 11 bases in between. This CDR3 contains 14 residues.